These 23 T cell receptor beta chains were all obtained from the same sample, sequenced in a study of T-cell reconstitution after alpha-beta-depleted transplantation in children. Researchers prepared the TCRbeta library using unique molecular identifiers, the study reports. A single record per CDR3 protein comes from TCRdb applying MiXCR to the PCR reads. Here the sample spans 200,000 to 300,000 distinct CDR3 sequences, around 12% being singletons. Sequencing was performed on PBMCs from the stem cell graft donor, taken from the stem cell graft. The receptors originated from a human donor who donated a stem cell graft to a child with acute lymphoblastic leukemia.

Ten or more counts support this clonotype. This rearrangement joins TRBV5-6 to TRBJ2-5, with D maybe TRBD2 (6 bases). V was clipped by 6 bases and J by 2 bases, with 17 bases between them. The CDR3 has 15 amino acids. CDR1 is SGHDT and CDR2 is YYEEEE in the germline V gene. CDR3 residues: CASTTEWGRQETQYF. For the CDR3, the DNA is TGTGCCAGCACCACTGAGTGGGGGAGGCAAGAGACCCAGTACTTC.

The table lists this clonotype with many counts. The J gene is TRBJ2-1, the V gene TRBV6-2 or TRBV6-3; D is perhaps TRBD2 (5 bases). The CDR3 totals 16 residues. Germline V gene data show CDR1 as MNHEY and CDR2 as SVGEGT. Trimming cost V 0 bases and J 7 bases, with 16 bases left between them. DNA for the CDR3: TGTGCCAGCAGTTACTCGGAGGCTAAGAGTAGGAATGAGCAGTTCTTC. Protein product: CASSYSEAKSRNEQFF.

This clonotype was detected ten times or more. The CDR3 protein is CASSQGTIHTGELFF. CDR3 bases: TGTGCCAGCAGCCAGGGGACGATCCACACCGGGGAGCTGTTTTTT. The chain has TRBV11-2 and TRBJ2-2, with D perhaps TRBD1 (6 bases). The CDR3 loop spans 15 amino acids. Germline CDR1 reads SGHAT; CDR2 reads FQNNGV. Trimming left V 5 bases short and J 3 bases short, with 13 bases between.

This clonotype was counted a few times. The chain has TRBV18 and TRBJ2-7; D gene ambiguous. The CDR3 runs to 14 residues. With 2 bases removed from V and 9 bases from J, the gap between germline ends came to 17 bases. The germline CDR1 and CDR2 sequences are KGHSH and LQKENI. DNA of the CDR3: TGTGCCAGCTCACCATCGCACCCACCCGTGGGGCAGTACTTC. Translating it yields CASSPSHPPVGQYF. Drawing the rest from reference TRBV18 and TRBJ2-7, the complete variable domain is NAGVMQNPRHLVRRRGQEARLRCSPMKGHSHVYWYRQLPEEGLKFMVYLQKENIIDESGMPKERFSAEFPKEGPSILRIQQVVRGDSAAYFCASSPSHPPVGQYFGPGTRLTVT.

V gene TRBV7-2 combines with J gene TRBJ2-2; perhaps TRBD1 as D (5 bases). This CDR3 spans 12 amino acids. Germline assignment: CDR1 SGHTA and CDR2 FQGNSA. V was cut by 6 bases and J by 7 bases, with 9 bases left in between. CDR3 nucleotides: TGTGCCAGCAGGCATCAGGGCGGGGAGCTGTTTTTT. Encoded protein: CASRHQGGELFF.

This clonotype came up a few times. The gene calls are TRBV29-1 and TRBJ2-1; D is ambiguous. The CDR3 totals 14 residues. CDR1 and CDR2 (germline): SQVTM, ANQGSEA. Trimming cost V 4 bases and J 7 bases, with 17 bases left between them. CDR3 in DNA: TGCAGCGTTGGGGTAAGAAGTTTGAGAAATGAGCAGTTCTTC. Translation: CSVGVRSLRNEQFF.

This clonotype came up many times. The chain couples TRBV7-9 to TRBJ1-6; 7 bases line up with TRBD1. This CDR3 spans 13 amino acids. Germline loops: CDR1 SEHNR, CDR2 FQNEAQ (reference sequence). J gave up 8 bases and V 6 bases, and 4 bases lay outside the gene matches. Here the CDR3 reads CASRETGHSPLHF. CDR3 DNA: TGTGCCAGCAGGGAGACAGGGCATTCACCCCTCCACTTT.

This clonotype was detected a few times. Given a much more abundant clone one base away, this may be a read error. The chain couples TRBV6-2 or TRBV6-3 to TRBJ2-6, with D tentatively TRBD1 (5 bases). The CDR3 sequence is 16 residues long. Germline V gene sequence: CDR1 MNHEY, CDR2 SVGEGT. The CDR3 region has the DNA TGTGCCAGCAGTTACTCTCCTGGGGCTGGGGCCAACGGCCTGACTTTC. It codes for CASSYSPGAGANGLTF.

This clonotype came up many times. This rearrangement joins TRBV20-1 to TRBJ1-1; D unresolved. CDR1 and CDR2 from the germline V gene are DFQATT and SNEGSKA (reference sequence). V was cut by 3 bases and J by 1 base, with 9 bases left in between. This CDR3 comprises 13 residues. The CDR3 protein is CSASSPKNTEAFF. The CDR3 region has the DNA TGCAGTGCTAGTTCCCCGAAGAACACTGAAGCTTTCTTT.

This clonotype has at least ten counts. V is TRBV10-3 and J is TRBJ2-1; D is perhaps TRBD2 (5 bases). The CDR3 contains 15 residues. The V and J ends lost 5 bases and 2 bases respectively, with 13 bases between them. Looked up from germline, CDR1 is ENHRY and CDR2 is SYGVKD. Here the CDR3 reads CAISPGEYTYNEQFF. The CDR3 DNA sequence: TGTGCCATCAGTCCCGGGGAGTACACCTACAATGAGCAGTTCTTC.

This clonotype was observed at least ten times. The rearrangement links TRBV7-2 to TRBJ2-1, with a weak D call TRBD1 (6 bases). Germline V gives CDR1 SGHTA, CDR2 FQGNSA. Trimming cost V 5 bases and J 6 bases, with 17 bases left between them. CDR3 length: 15 amino acids. CDR3 protein: CASSPDRPPGNEQFF. CDR3 sequence (DNA): TGTGCCAGCAGCCCTGACAGGCCCCCAGGCAATGAGCAGTTCTTC. Full variable domain (missing parts from reference TRBV7-2 and TRBJ2-1): GAGVSQSPSNKVTEKGKDVELRCDPISGHTALYWYRQSLGQGLEFLIYFQGNSAPDKSGLPSDRFSAERTGGSVSTLTIQRTQQEDSAVYLCASSPDRPPGNEQFFGPGTRLTVL.

This clonotype has ten or more counts. This chain's CDR3 is CASSSVRDRAYEQYF. The CDR3 bases are TGTGCCAGCAGCTCCGTCCGGGACAGGGCCTACGAGCAGTACTTC. The chain employs TRBV7-9 and TRBJ2-7, with 9 bases that match TRBD1. V was pared by 4 bases and J by 2 bases, with 6 bases of the junction left unmatched. CDR3 length equals 15 residues. Germline V gene sequence: CDR1 SEHNR, CDR2 FQNEAQ (reference sequence). The full variable domain, its missing parts supplied by reference TRBV7-9 and TRBJ2-7, is DTGVSQNPRHKITKRGQNVTFRCDPISEHNRLYWYRQTLGQGPEFLTYFQNEAQLEKSRLLSDRFSAERPKGSFSTLEIQRTEQGDSAMYLCASSSVRDRAYEQYFGPGTRLTVT.

Comments on this clonotype: Just one base apart from a much larger clone, this may be a read error. The chain has TRBV20-1 and TRBJ2-3, with 9 bases identical to TRBD2. The ends lost 6 bases at V and 4 bases at J; junction bases unmatched: 11. This CDR3 has 15 residues. CDR1 and CDR2 (germline): DFQATT, SNEGSKA (reference sequence). The CDR3 reads CSAHPGGLASDTQYF. In DNA form, the CDR3 reads TGCAGTGCCCACCCCGGGGGACTAGCTTCAGATACGCAGTATTTT.

This clonotype has ten or more counts. V gene TRBV27 combines with J gene TRBJ1-6, with a weak D call TRBD1 (5 bases). The CDR3 length is 14 residues. The V gene's germline CDR1 is MNHEY and CDR2 SMNVEV (reference sequence). Trimming shortened V by 1 base and J by 9 bases, and 10 bases separated the two germline ends. In DNA form, the CDR3 reads TGTGCCAGCAGTTTATACGACAGTGTTTCACCCCTCCACTTT. Amino acids: CASSLYDSVSPLHF.

This clonotype has ten or more counts. The chain has TRBV9 and TRBJ2-3, with TRBD2 matching over 9 bases. The CDR3 has 19 residues. The germline gives CDR1 SGDLS, CDR2 YYNGEE. After removal of 0 bases from V and 0 bases from J, the junction contained 11 bases not matched to a gene. Written as DNA, the CDR3 is TGTGCCAGCAGCGTAGAGAAAGGGTCTAGCGGGACCAGCACAGATACGCAGTATTTT. Translating gives CASSVEKGSSGTSTDTQYF.

Ten or more counts support this clonotype. V gene TRBV3-1 combines with J gene TRBJ2-5; D is unresolved. Germline CDR1 reads LGHDT; CDR2 reads YNNKEL (reference sequence). Deletions cut 1 base from V and 5 bases from J, with 11 bases between. The CDR3 runs to 14 residues. CDR3 coding DNA: TGTGCCAGCAGCCAAGTATCCGGGCAGGAGACCCAGTACTTC. The encoded protein is CASSQVSGQETQYF.

There are a few counts of this clonotype. The rearrangement joins TRBV5-1 to TRBJ2-5; unclear D gene. The germline gives CDR1 SGHRS, CDR2 YFSETQ. V lost 0 bases to trimming and J lost 1 base, with 7 bases between them. The CDR3 loop spans 14 amino acids. CDR3 nucleotide sequence: TGCGCCAGCAGCTTGGGGCGGATCCAAGAGACCCAGTACTTC. It codes for CASSLGRIQETQYF.

This clonotype was picked up many times. The J gene is TRBJ1-2, the V gene TRBV12-3 or TRBV12-4; D may be TRBD1 (6 bases). V was trimmed by 6 bases and J by 4 bases, leaving 9 bases between them. The CDR3 contains 12 residues. The CDR3 sequence is CASSRDIYGYTF. The CDR3 DNA follows: TGTGCCAGCAGCAGGGACATCTATGGCTACACCTTC.

At least ten counts were recorded for this clonotype. The J gene is TRBJ2-7, the V gene TRBV20-1; D is ambiguous. Per the germline V gene, CDR1 is DFQATT and CDR2 is SNEGSKA (reference sequence). V lost 2 bases to trimming and J lost 6 bases, with 11 bases between them. The CDR3 consists of 12 residues. CDR3 protein: CSARQAILEQYF. The DNA for the CDR3 is TGCAGTGCTAGACAGGCAATCCTCGAGCAGTACTTC.

This clonotype was picked up a small number of times. The chain combines TRBV4-3 with TRBJ2-7; D is undetermined. Germline assignment: CDR1 LGHNA and CDR2 YSLEER. V shed 0 bases and J shed 7 bases, with 19 bases lying between them. The CDR3 sequence is 16 residues long. The DNA for the CDR3 is TGCGCCAGCAGCCAAGATTTTGCGTCCCCGGTGTGGGAGCAGTACTTC. Translation gives CASSQDFASPVWEQYF.

There are many counts of this clonotype. The chain employs TRBV12-3 or TRBV12-4 and TRBJ1-2; D is possibly TRBD1 (6 bases). V dropped 4 bases and J dropped 3 bases, with 9 bases sitting between them. This CDR3 is 13 amino acids long. CDR3 nucleotide sequence: TGTGCCAGCAGTTCAAACAGGGACTATGGCTACACCTTC. Translation gives CASSSNRDYGYTF.

This clonotype came up many times. V is TRBV5-1 and J is TRBJ1-2; D not certain. Between the trimmed V and J ends, which lost 0 bases and 8 bases, there was a span of 8 bases. The CDR3 sequence is 12 residues long. From germline, CDR1 is SGHRS and CDR2 YFSETQ. CDR3 nucleotides: TGCGCCAGCAGCTTGGACAGAGGGGGCTACACCTTC. This encodes CASSLDRGGYTF.

The rearrangement joins TRBV6-2 or TRBV6-3 to TRBJ1-1; no clear D. Looked up from germline, CDR1 is MNHEY and CDR2 is SVGEGT. This CDR3 is built from 15 residues. V was pared by 2 bases and J by 5 bases, with 15 bases between. The CDR3 sequence is CASSYPRGMHTEAFF. CDR3 nucleotide sequence: TGTGCCAGCAGTTACCCCCGTGGGATGCATACTGAAGCTTTCTTT.